Below are 13 T cell receptor beta chains sequenced from a single sample in a study of T cell clonotyping in hematopoietic cell transplantation. Clones were read by immunoSEQ multiplex PCR, and TCRdb kept only the in-frame ones, dropping some. The profile shows tens of thousands of clones, roughly nine tenths of them singletons. Indicated time point: recipient sample about 28 days before transplant, after cytoreduction. This sample comprised peripheral blood mononuclear cells, obtained before stem cell transplant. These receptors all stem from a man between 18 and 35 years old with biphenotypic leukemia. Some clones in this sample may be carry-over from other donors' samples.

The chain has TRBV19 and TRBJ1-5; D not resolved. The CDR3 has 14 amino acids. Trimming took off 5 bases at V and 4 bases at J, with 12 bases between the two ends. CDR1 is LNHDA and CDR2 is SQIVND in the germline V gene (reference sequence). CDR3 residues: CASSRLSLNQPQHF. In DNA, the CDR3 is TGTGCCAGTAGTCGTTTGTCCCTTAATCAGCCCCAGCATTTT.

This clone was counted a single time. The chain has TRBV6-1 and TRBJ2-7, with 7 bases matching TRBD1. Trimming cost V 5 bases and J 4 bases; bases outside gene matches: 8. CDR1 and CDR2 from the germline V gene are MNHNS and SASEGT. The CDR3 sequence is 14 residues long. The CDR3 here is CASSQRGQNYEQYF. CDR3 nucleotides: TGTGCCAGCAGTCAGAGGGGACAGAATTACGAGCAGTACTTC.

This chain uses TRBV19 with TRBJ1-2; tentatively, D is TRBD1 (6 bases). Germline CDR1 is LNHDA and CDR2 is SQIVND (reference sequence). This CDR3 has 16 amino acids. Trimming stripped 1 base from V and 8 bases from J, with 20 bases between. This chain's CDR3 is CASSIAGADRWEGYTF. The CDR3 DNA sequence: TGTGCCAGTAGTATAGCGGGGGCAGACCGATGGGAAGGCTACACCTTC.

The chain links TRBV7-6 to TRBJ2-2; a weak D match, TRBD2 (5 bases). V lost 4 bases and J 3 bases, leaving 9 bases between the germline ends. CDR1 is SGHVS, CDR2 FNYEAQ, per germline. The CDR3 runs to 14 residues. The CDR3 reads CASSSLGYTGELFF. CDR3 coding DNA: TGTGCCAGCAGCTCACTAGGGTACACCGGGGAGCTGTTTTTT.

The chain recombines TRBV5-5 with TRBJ2-5; no firm D call. The V gene lost 0 bases and the J gene lost 1 base, with 4 bases spanning the gap. This CDR3 is built from 13 residues. Germline CDR1 and CDR2: SGHKS and YYEKEE (reference sequence). The chain's CDR3 is CASSLAAQETQYF. The CDR3 region has the DNA TGTGCCAGCAGCTTGGCGGCCCAAGAGACCCAGTACTTC.

The gene calls are TRBV27 and TRBJ1-5, with no clear D. There are 13 residues in the CDR3. Germline CDR1 reads MNHEY; CDR2 reads SMNVEV (reference sequence). V dropped 5 bases and J dropped 5 bases, with 10 bases sitting between them. The CDR3 loop is CASSEDGDQPQHF. CDR3 nucleotides: TGTGCCAGCAGTGAGGACGGGGATCAGCCCCAGCATTTT.

This clone was seen a few times. The chain carries TRBV6-4 and TRBJ2-3; D may be TRBD2 (7 bases). Per the germline V gene, CDR1 is MRHNA and CDR2 is SNTAGT. This CDR3 has 15 residues. The V and J ends lost 0 bases and 2 bases respectively, with 9 bases between them. This CDR3 reads CASSDSGGATDTQYF. CDR3 coding DNA: TGTGCCAGCAGTGACTCGGGGGGGGCCACAGATACGCAGTATTTT.

The chain links TRBV6-5 to TRBJ2-1, with a tentative D call TRBD1 (6 bases). The germline gives CDR1 MNHEY, CDR2 SVGAGI. Deletions cut 0 bases from V and 6 bases from J, with 15 bases between. The CDR3 loop spans 16 amino acids. The CDR3 DNA is TGTGCCAGCAGTTACTCGATTGGTCGAGGGGGCAATGAGCAGTTCTTC. It translates to CASSYSIGRGGNEQFF.

This sequence joins TRBV30 and TRBJ2-2; 8 bases map to TRBD1. V shed 7 bases and J 5 bases; nucleotides not matched to a gene: 12. Per germline, CDR1 GTSNPN and CDR2 SVGIG (reference sequence). This CDR3 contains 15 residues. The CDR3 here is CAFLWTGSSTGELFF. The CDR3, as DNA: TGTGCCTTCTTGTGGACAGGGAGTTCAACCGGGGAGCTGTTTTTT.

This clone was recorded only once. The chain has TRBV7-2 and TRBJ2-7; 7 nucleotides match TRBD2. The junction had 18 bases not matched to a gene; V was cut back by 5 bases and J by 2 bases. The CDR3 is 18 residues long. CDR1 is SGHTA and CDR2 is FQGNSA in the germline V gene. This CDR3 reads CASSPGWGGREGTYEQYF. The CDR3 DNA is TGTGCCAGCAGCCCCGGGTGGGGTGGCAGGGAGGGGACCTACGAGCAGTACTTC.

This clone was seen just once. The rearrangement links TRBV4-2 to TRBJ2-1, with D perhaps matching TRBD2 (7 bases). The germline V gene has CDR1 LGHNA and CDR2 YNFKEQ. Deletions cut 2 bases from V and 3 bases from J, with 20 bases between. The CDR3 consists of 18 residues. CDR3 loop: CASSQYESRGALYNEQFF. The CDR3 DNA reads as TGTGCCAGCAGCCAATATGAGAGTCGGGGGGCCCTCTACAATGAGCAGTTCTTC.

This clone is large. This chain links TRBV2 with TRBJ2-7; 10 bases agree with TRBD1. The CDR3 covers 17 residues. V lost 3 bases and J lost 5; bases outside the gene matches: 13. CDR1 and CDR2 from the germline V gene are SNHLY and FYNNEI. The chain's CDR3 is CASSDFSSGQGLNEQYF. Here the CDR3 DNA reads TGTGCCAGCAGTGATTTTTCGTCGGGACAGGGGCTGAACGAGCAGTACTTC.

This chain connects TRBV7-6 to TRBJ1-1; the D is unclear. V was clipped by 1 base and J by 1 base, with 13 bases between them. Germline loops: CDR1 SGHVS, CDR2 FNYEAQ. The CDR3 is made up of 16 amino acids. CDR3 protein: CASSLEPLGRNTEAFF. The CDR3 coding sequence is TGTGCCAGCAGCTTAGAGCCCCTAGGACGGAACACTGAAGCTTTCTTT.